The source of this TCR beta chain is a study of T cells in narcolepsy. Study summary: Patients with NT1 or NT2 and healthy control donors were enrolled. Overall study results and limits: Autoreactive clonotypes reportedly recurred in blood of same and different patients, not controls. Autoreactive HCRT-specific and TRIB2-specific clonotypes were marked in same-patient CSF-versus-blood CD4+ comparisons.

Comment on this clone: Its cognate antigen is unknown.

Here immunoSEQ multiplex PCR was the method, and the copy in TCRdb shows in-frame clones only, minus some. This sample has about 21,000 clones, with about 90% found just once. Between the trimmed V and J ends, which lost 0 bases and 1 base, there was a span of 13 bases. Germline CDR1 and CDR2: SGDLS and YYNGEE. The CDR3 has 16 amino acids. The sequenced sample was CD45RA- memory CD4+ T cells from PBMCs. The V gene is TRBV9, the J gene TRBJ1-1, with D possibly matching TRBD1 (6 bases). This TCR was recovered from a human donor with narcolepsy. The CDR3, as DNA: TGTGCCAGCAGCGTAGCCCCCGGACAGCCGAACACTGAAGCTTTCTTT. It translates to CASSVAPGQPNTEAFF.